This record looks at one TCR beta chain sequence and its context. It lacks a known antigen. The record has no base qualities; no much larger clone is one base away. From cysteine to phenylalanine, the CDR3 is 13 amino acids long. Here the CDR3 DNA is all that survives: 39 bases in frame from base 1. CDR1 and CDR2, looked up from the germline V gene, are MGHDK and SYGVNS. The V end loses 6 bases and the J end loses 1 base, and a stretch of 9 bases separates them. The source of the sample is a study of cytomegalovirus exposure and HLA in healthy donors (dated by TCRdb to the late 2010s). For context, the study as a whole: According to a later analysis, one platform produced both the roughly 110 validation repertoires and the 666 repertoires of the first cohort. The study aimed to test whether cataloging public T cell receptors could reveal signatures of past pathogen exposure. In addition to the first cohort of 666 subjects, a separate validation cohort of 100 to 150 different subjects was used. To predict cytomegalovirus infection status, the study combined high-throughput TCR immunosequencing, statistical association of individual TCRs with disease status, and machine learning.

The donors belonged to the validation cohort of around 120 subjects, which was separate from the approximately 680-subject first cohort. Library prep was done by the immunoSEQ multiplex PCR assay. The study's own analysis went as follows. To diagnose cytomegalovirus status from the catalog of TCR beta chain sequences, a statistical classification framework was built. This immuneACCESS table, as held by TCRdb, lists in-frame sequences with V and J called but not all clones. Of the missing ones, under half trace to an unresolved V gene in checked studies; the others have no known cause. V and J calls and clone size come straight from that table; D and trimming were deduced from the DNA. This sample is represented by fewer than 250,000 clones; about 84% of them were singletons. Roughly 1.5% of the sample goes to the ten largest clones. Beyond this particular receptor, the publication reports: Most TCR sequences were seen in very few donors, while some public TCRs were found in many individuals. The validation cohort had no HLA typing available for a later analysis, so co-occurrence within that cohort was assessed over all 130 or so repertoires. A few of the identified cytomegalovirus-associated TCR beta chains were confirmed in vitro to be specific for cytomegalovirus antigens. In both the original and validation cohorts, the classifier was reported to diagnose cytomegalovirus status with high specificity and sensitivity. In the study, about 150 TCR beta chains were listed as associated with cytomegalovirus. The authors suggested that the approach could potentially be generalized to other disease states and immunological phenotypes. Subsequent analysis determined that TCRs grouped into clusters in the first cohort also showed a tendency toward co-occurrence across the roughly 120 validation repertoires, and approximately 93% of cluster scores exceeded 0.

Recombination joined TRBV25-1 with TRBJ1-1; the D segment could be TRBD1, given 5 matching bases. The clonotype was recovered from a woman aged 18-29 years in good health and CMV-seronegative. The sample comprised PBMCs. The CDR3 region reads CASRSQGNTEAFF. Read as DNA, the sequence is TGTGCCAGCAGGAGTCAGGGGAACACTGAAGCTTTCTTT.